Shown below are 17 T cell receptor beta chains from a single sample sequenced in a study of T cell repertoires in cytomegalovirus infection. MiXCR, applied by TCRdb to the reads, yields one record per CDR3 protein. The table shows approximately 1,000,000 distinct CDR3 sequences, with under 40% occurring only once. What these receptors recognize is not known. The specimen comprised cultured CD8+ T cells from PBMCs, sampled from culture after CMV antigen stimulation. The receptor set was obtained from a human donor in good health (CMV status not recorded). Some clones in this sample may be carry-over from other donors' samples.

The table lists this clonotype with a few counts. The chain joins TRBV4-1 to TRBJ2-1, with 7 bases identical to TRBD2. J was trimmed by 6 bases and V by 4 bases; bases with no gene match: 12. The CDR3 contains 16 residues. Looked up from germline, CDR1 is MGHRA and CDR2 is YSYEKL. CDR3 nucleotides: TGCGCCAGCAGCCTCACAGCGGGGCAGGTTCTCAATGAGCAGTTCTTC. Translation: CASSLTAGQVLNEQFF.

Remarks on this clonotype: An end of the junction does not agree with germline; a read error may underlie this. The chain recombines TRBV6-2 or TRBV6-3 with TRBJ1-1; D might be TRBD1 (5 bases). Germline loops: CDR1 MNHEY, CDR2 SVGEGT. The length of the CDR3 is 13 residues. The CDR3 nucleotides are TGTACCAGCAGCCCTGGGGGAGGCACTGAAGCTTTCTTT. Protein product: CTSSPGGGTEAFF.

This clonotype was seen many times. The chain is built from TRBV7-8 and TRBJ1-2; 7 bases fit TRBD1. V lost 2 bases, J lost 7 bases, and 13 bases stayed unmatched. Germline values: CDR1 SGHVS, CDR2 FQNEAQ. The CDR3 sequence is 16 residues long. The CDR3 is CASSLRAPGGGRGYTF. CDR3 nucleotide sequence: TGTGCCAGCAGCTTAAGAGCCCCCGGAGGGGGCCGTGGCTACACCTTC. Together with reference TRBV7-8 and TRBJ1-2, the CDR3 gives the full variable domain: GAGVSQSPRYKVAKRGQDVALRCDPISGHVSLFWYQQALGQGPEFLTYFQNEAQLDKSGLPSDRFFAERPEGSVSTLKIQRTQQEDSAVYLCASSLRAPGGGRGYTFGSGTRLTVV.

This chain links TRBV4-1 with TRBJ1-1; tentatively, D is TRBD1 (5 bases). This CDR3 has 16 residues. From germline, CDR1 is MGHRA and CDR2 YSYEKL. V lost 0 bases and J lost 0, with 11 bases in between. DNA of the CDR3: TGCGCCAGCAGCCAAGAACTAGGGGCGGTGAACACTGAAGCTTTCTTT. As protein: CASSQELGAVNTEAFF.

The chain couples TRBV10-3 to TRBJ2-1; 14 nucleotides match TRBD2. The V and J ends lost 8 bases and 4 bases, in that order; junction bases with no gene match: 7. This CDR3 is 16 amino acids long. Per the germline V gene, CDR1 is ENHRY and CDR2 is SYGVKD. The CDR3 loop reads CAIGTGLAGDYNEQFF. The CDR3 DNA reads TGTGCCATCGGCACGGGACTAGCGGGGGATTACAATGAGCAGTTCTTC.

The chain joins TRBV19 to TRBJ1-5; no clear D gene. Looked up from germline, CDR1 is LNHDA and CDR2 is SQIVND (reference sequence). This CDR3 contains 15 residues. Trimming shortened V by 1 base and J by 2 bases, and 9 bases separated the two germline ends. The CDR3 spells CASSIALAGNQPQHF. The DNA of the CDR3 is TGTGCCAGTAGTATAGCCCTAGCGGGCAATCAGCCCCAGCATTTT.

Turning to this clonotype: A much more abundant neighbour one base away suggests this may be a read error. This sequence joins TRBV12-3 or TRBV12-4 and TRBJ2-7, with 10 bases that match TRBD2. There are 16 residues in the CDR3. The CDR3 sequence is CVSSNPSGGPFYEQYF. The CDR3 DNA reads TGTGTCAGCAGTAATCCTAGCGGGGGACCCTTCTACGAGCAGTACTTC.

This clonotype was observed a few times. The chain joins TRBV7-8 to TRBJ2-1; 11 bases are a match to TRBD2. CDR1 and CDR2 from the germline V gene are SGHVS and FQNEAQ. The CDR3 consists of 18 residues. With V trimmed by 2 bases and J by 0 bases, 6 bases remained unmatched. The CDR3 nucleotides read TGTGCCAGCAGCTTACTAGCGGGGGGACCCAGCTCCTACAATGAGCAGTTCTTC. The encoded protein is CASSLLAGGPSSYNEQFF.

This clonotype occurred a few times. This rearrangement joins TRBV15 to TRBJ1-5; D gene unclear. Germline CDR1 and CDR2: LNHNV and YYDKDF (reference sequence). The CDR3 runs to 12 residues. The ends were cut back, 0 bases at V and 6 bases at J, with 3 bases in the middle. CDR3 residues: CATSRDGQPQHF. The CDR3 nucleotides read TGTGCCACCAGCAGAGATGGTCAGCCCCAGCATTTT.

This clonotype was seen more than once but under ten times. CDR3 loop: CASSSEPMLDLPWETQYF. DNA of the CDR3: TGTGCCAGCAGCTCGGAACCAATGTTAGACCTCCCGTGGGAGACCCAGTACTTC. The chain joins TRBV11-2 to TRBJ2-5, with D uncertain. The ends were cut back, 4 bases at V and 5 bases at J, with 26 bases in the middle. The germline V gene encodes CDR1 SGHAT and CDR2 FQNNGV. This CDR3 is 18 amino acids long.

This clonotype has a handful of counts. The chain links TRBV6-2 or TRBV6-3 to TRBJ2-1; 7 nucleotides match TRBD2. The length of the CDR3 is 15 residues. Losses at the gene ends were 7 bases for V and 5 bases for J; bases not matched to a gene: 11. CDR1 is MNHEY, CDR2 SVGEGT, per germline. CDR3 coding DNA: TGTGCCAGCACTTATACGGGGGGTTTCCACAATGAGCAGTTCTTC. This gives the protein CASTYTGGFHNEQFF.

The chain uses TRBV14 and TRBJ2-7; no clear D. This CDR3 is 12 amino acids long. The germline V and J ends were trimmed by 2 bases and 6 bases, with 8 bases remaining between them. The V gene's germline CDR1 is SGHDN and CDR2 FVKESK. The CDR3 coding sequence is TGTGCCAGCAGCCAACACCGACCCGAGCAGTACTTC. Its protein is CASSQHRPEQYF.

This clonotype has more than one count but fewer than ten. This chain joins TRBV6-1 and TRBJ1-5, with a weak D call TRBD1 (6 bases). The CDR3 has 13 residues. Germline CDR1 and CDR2: MNHNS and SASEGT. The CDR3 sequence: CSGAAYSNQPQHF. As DNA, the CDR3 is TGTTCAGGGGCAGCTTATAGCAATCAGCCCCAGCATTTT.

This clonotype was counted between two and nine times. The chain employs TRBV6-1 and TRBJ1-1; D is undetermined. This CDR3 is built from 12 residues. Germline V gives CDR1 MNHNS, CDR2 SASEGT. Trimming pared 7 bases from V and 7 bases from J, leaving 13 bases between. The CDR3 DNA follows: TGTGCCAGCACCACTTTTAAGGGTGAAGCTTTCTTT. This encodes CASTTFKGEAFF.

V is TRBV6-1 and J is TRBJ2-5, with D maybe TRBD2 (5 bases). Per the germline V gene, CDR1 is MNHNS and CDR2 is SASEGT. The CDR3 runs 15 residues. V lost 2 bases to trimming and J lost 2 bases, with 12 bases between them. In DNA, the CDR3 is TGTGCCAGCAGTGAACGGGGTTCCCCACAAGAGACCCAGTACTTC. It yields the protein CASSERGSPQETQYF.

In this sample, this clonotype turned up a few times. The V call is TRBV27, the J call TRBJ1-6, with 7 bases aligning to TRBD1. The CDR3 contains 14 residues. Losses at the gene ends were 11 bases for V and 7 bases for J; bases not matched to a gene: 11. Germline V CDR1 and CDR2: MNHEY, SMNVEV (reference sequence). The CDR3 reads CACRTGTLNSPLHF. CDR3 DNA: TGTGCCTGCCGGACAGGAACGCTAAATTCACCCCTCCACTTT.

This clonotype was observed a few times. The chain combines TRBV11-2 with TRBJ1-1, with no clear D. Germline CDR1 SGHAT, CDR2 FQNNGV. V was clipped by 1 base and J by 7 bases, with 7 bases between them. This CDR3 has 12 amino acids. This chain's CDR3 is CASSLVSVEAFF. The CDR3 nucleotides are TGTGCCAGCAGCTTAGTTAGTGTTGAAGCTTTCTTT.